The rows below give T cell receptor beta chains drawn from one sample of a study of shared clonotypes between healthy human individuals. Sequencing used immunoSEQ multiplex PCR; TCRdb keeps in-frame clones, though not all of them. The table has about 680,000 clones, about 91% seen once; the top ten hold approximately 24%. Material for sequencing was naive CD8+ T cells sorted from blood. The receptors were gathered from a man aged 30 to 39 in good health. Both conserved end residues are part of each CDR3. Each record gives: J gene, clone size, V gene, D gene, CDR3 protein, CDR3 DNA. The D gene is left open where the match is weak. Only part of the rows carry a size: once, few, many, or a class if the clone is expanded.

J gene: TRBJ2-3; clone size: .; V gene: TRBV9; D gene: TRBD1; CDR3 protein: CASSVEGAHTDTQYF; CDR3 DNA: TGTGCCAGCAGCGTAGAGGGGGCACACACAGATACGCAGTATTTT
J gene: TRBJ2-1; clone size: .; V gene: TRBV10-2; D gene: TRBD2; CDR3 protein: CASSDPGLEVEQFF; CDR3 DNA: TGCGCCAGCAGTGACCCCGGACTAGAGGTTGAGCAGTTCTTC
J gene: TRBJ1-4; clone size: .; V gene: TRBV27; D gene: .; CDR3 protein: CASGRSDEKLFF; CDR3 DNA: TGTGCCAGCGGGCGCTCGGATGAAAAACTGTTTTTT
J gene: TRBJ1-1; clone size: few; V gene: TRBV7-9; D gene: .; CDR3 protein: CASSLSGEAFF; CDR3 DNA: TGTGCCAGCAGCTTATCCGGCGAAGCTTTCTTT
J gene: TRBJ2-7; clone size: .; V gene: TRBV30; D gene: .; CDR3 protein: CAWKLRPTGYEQYF; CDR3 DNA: TGTGCCTGGAAACTACGGCCCACAGGGTACGAGCAGTACTTC
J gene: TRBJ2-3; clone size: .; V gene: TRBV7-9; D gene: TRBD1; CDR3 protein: CASSHPEDRGLDTQYF; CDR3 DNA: TGTGCCAGCAGCCACCCCGAGGACAGGGGGTTAGATACGCAGTATTTT
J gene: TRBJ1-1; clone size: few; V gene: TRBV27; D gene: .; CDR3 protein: CASSPGLGTEAFF; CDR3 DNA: TGTGCCAGCAGTCCCGGCCTGGGCACTGAAGCTTTCTTT
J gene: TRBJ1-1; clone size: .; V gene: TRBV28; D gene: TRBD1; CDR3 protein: CASSLSTGSSTEAFF; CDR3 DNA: TGTGCCAGCAGTTTATCGACAGGGTCGAGCACTGAAGCTTTCTTT
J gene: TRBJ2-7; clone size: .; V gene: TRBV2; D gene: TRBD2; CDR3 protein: CASRATSGRSYEQYF; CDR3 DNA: TGTGCCAGCAGGGCAACTAGCGGGAGGTCGTACGAGCAGTACTTC
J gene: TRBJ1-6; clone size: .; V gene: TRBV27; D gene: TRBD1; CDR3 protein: CASRPGQDLRVGSPLHF; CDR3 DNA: TGTGCCAGCCGACCGGGACAGGATCTTCGAGTGGGTTCACCCCTCCACTTT
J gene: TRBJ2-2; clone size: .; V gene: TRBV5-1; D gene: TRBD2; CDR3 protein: CASSSPETSGRAIGELFF; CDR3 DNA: TGCGCCAGCAGCTCGCCCGAGACTAGCGGGAGGGCCATCGGGGAGCTGTTTTTT
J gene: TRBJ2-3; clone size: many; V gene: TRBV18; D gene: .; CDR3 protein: CASSPYQPPFPFLGTDTQYF; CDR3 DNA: TGTGCCAGCTCACCATACCAGCCTCCTTTCCCCTTCCTTGGCACAGATACGCAGTATTTT
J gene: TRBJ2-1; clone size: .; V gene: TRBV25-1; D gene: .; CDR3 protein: CASSLQGNEQFF; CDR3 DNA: TGTGCCAGCAGTTTACAGGGCAATGAGCAGTTCTTC
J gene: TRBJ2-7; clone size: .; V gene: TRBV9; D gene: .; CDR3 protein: CASSVEGEQYF; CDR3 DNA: TGTGCCAGCAGCGTAGAGGGGGAGCAGTACTTC
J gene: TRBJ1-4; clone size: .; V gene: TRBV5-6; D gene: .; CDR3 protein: CASSLGGGDPNEKLFF; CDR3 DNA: TGTGCCAGCAGCTTGGGAGGGGGAGATCCTAATGAAAAACTGTTTTTT
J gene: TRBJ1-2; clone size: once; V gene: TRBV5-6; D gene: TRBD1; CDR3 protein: CASSPSRQGLDYGYTF; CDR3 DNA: TGTGCCAGCAGCCCATCCCGACAGGGCTTGGACTATGGCTACACCTTC
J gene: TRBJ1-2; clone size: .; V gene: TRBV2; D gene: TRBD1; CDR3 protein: CATPKGGDYGYTF; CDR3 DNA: TGTGCCACCCCCAAAGGGGGCGACTATGGCTACACCTTC
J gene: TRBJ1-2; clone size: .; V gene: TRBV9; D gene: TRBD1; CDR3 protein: CASGSGQGPYGYTF; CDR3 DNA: TGTGCCAGCGGTTCGGGACAGGGTCCCTATGGCTACACCTTC
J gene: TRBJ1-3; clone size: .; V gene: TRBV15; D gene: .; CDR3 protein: CATLGGRLDSGNTIYF; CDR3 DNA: TGTGCCACCCTCGGGGGGCGCTTGGACTCTGGAAACACCATATATTTT
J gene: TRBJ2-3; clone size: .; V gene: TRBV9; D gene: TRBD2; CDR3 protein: CASSTPSGNTDTQYF; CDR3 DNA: TGTGCCAGCAGCACTCCTAGCGGGAACACAGATACGCAGTATTTT
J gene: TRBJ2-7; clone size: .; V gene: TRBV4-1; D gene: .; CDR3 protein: CASSQALPGTIDYEQYF; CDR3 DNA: TGCGCCAGCAGCCAAGCTCTCCCCGGGACCATAGACTACGAGCAGTACTTC
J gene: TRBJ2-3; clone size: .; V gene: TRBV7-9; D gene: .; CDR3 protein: CASSSGLSDTQYF; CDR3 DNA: TGTGCCAGCAGCTCCGGACTCTCAGATACGCAGTATTTT
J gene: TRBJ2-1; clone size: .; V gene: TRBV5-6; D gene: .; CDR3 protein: CASSLGTYNEQFF; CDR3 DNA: TGTGCCAGCAGCTTAGGGACTTACAATGAGCAGTTCTTC
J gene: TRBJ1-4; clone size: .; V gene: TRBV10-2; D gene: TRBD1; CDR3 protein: CASNGQGATREKLFF; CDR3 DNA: TGCGCCAGCAACGGACAGGGGGCAACTCGTGAAAAACTGTTTTTT
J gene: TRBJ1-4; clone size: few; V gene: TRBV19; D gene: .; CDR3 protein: CASTGDEKLFF; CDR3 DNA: TGTGCCAGTACAGGGGATGAAAAACTGTTTTTT
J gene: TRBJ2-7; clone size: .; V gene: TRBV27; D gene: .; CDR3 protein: CASSRGSTPYEQYF; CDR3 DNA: TGTGCCAGCAGCCGAGGGAGTACCCCCTACGAGCAGTACTTC
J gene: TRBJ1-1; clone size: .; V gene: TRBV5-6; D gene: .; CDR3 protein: CASSTQRGDTEAFF; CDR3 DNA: TGTGCCAGCAGCACCCAACGAGGGGACACTGAAGCTTTCTTT
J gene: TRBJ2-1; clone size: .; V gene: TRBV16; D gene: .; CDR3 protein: CASSQLLQYNEQFF; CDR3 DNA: TGTGCCAGCAGCCAATTATTACAGTACAATGAGCAGTTCTTC
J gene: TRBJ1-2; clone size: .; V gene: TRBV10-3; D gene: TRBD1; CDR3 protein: CAIGQDGYGYTF; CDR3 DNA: TGTGCCATAGGACAGGACGGTTATGGCTACACCTTC
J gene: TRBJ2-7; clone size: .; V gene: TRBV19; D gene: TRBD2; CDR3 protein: CASALAGMAEQYF; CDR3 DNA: TGTGCCAGCGCCCTAGCGGGAATGGCCGAGCAGTACTTC
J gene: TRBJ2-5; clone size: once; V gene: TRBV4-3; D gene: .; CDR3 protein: CASSQERGVGQTGETQYF; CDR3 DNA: TGCGCCAGCAGCCAAGAGAGAGGGGTGGGGCAGACTGGAGAGACCCAGTACTTC
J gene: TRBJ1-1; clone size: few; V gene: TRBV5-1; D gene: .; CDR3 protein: CASSILDSSNTEAFF; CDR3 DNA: TGCGCCAGCAGCATACTGGACAGCTCGAACACTGAAGCTTTCTTT